One sample yielded the 20 T cell receptor delta chains listed below, sequenced in a study of DNA immune sequencing with unique molecular identifiers. Primers for all 8 TRDV and 4 TRDJ genes amplified genomic DNA in 32-plex. Adapter PCR followed around 3 barcoding PCR cycles that attached a 12-nucleotide UMI. TCRdb re-processed the multiplex PCR reads using CATT. The top ten clones hold approximately 50% of a sample with under 3,000 delta-chain clones, roughly 8.9% of them seen once. Sequences were obtained from gamma-delta T cells enriched from blood buffy coat, or unenriched PBMCs (not recorded which). The source is a human donor in good health.

This clone rates as medium-sized. Here the CDR3 DNA reads TGTGCCTGTGACATGGCTGGGGGATCCGGTACCGATAAACTCATCTTT. The encoded protein is CACDMAGGSGTDKLIF. The chain combines TRDV2 with TRDJ1; 9 nucleotides line up with TRDD3. The CDR3 contains 16 residues. The V gene end was trimmed by 2 bases and the J gene end by 2 bases; junction bases not matched to a gene: 8. Germline V lookup: CDR1 GEAIGNYY, CDR2 EKD.

This clone was counted between two and nine times. It is likely a read error: a sequence one base away is far more abundant. Other DNA sequences in the same sample also yield this CDR3. The chain joins TRDV2 to TRDJ1, with 11 bases identical to TRDD3. The CDR3 has 15 residues. J lost 4 bases, V lost 3 bases, and 6 bases had no gene match. CDR1 and CDR2 from the germline V gene are GEAIGNYY and EKD. In DNA, the CDR3 is TGTGCCTGTGACTTACTGGGGGATAGGGGCGATAAACTCATCTTT. Its protein is CACDLLGDRGDKLIF.

Ten or more counts support this clone. The chain employs TRDV2 and TRDJ1, with 12 bases fitting TRDD3. This CDR3 contains 20 residues. V gave up 0 bases and J gave up 0 bases; unmatched junction bases: 13. Per the germline V gene, CDR1 is GEAIGNYY and CDR2 is EKD. The CDR3 is CACDTAGPPGGYGYTDKLIF. CDR3 coding DNA: TGTGCCTGTGACACCGCCGGACCTCCTGGGGGATACGGGTACACCGATAAACTCATCTTT.

The chain carries TRDV1 and TRDJ1; 9 nucleotides line up with TRDD3. TCRdb is silent on the J gene; assignment here came from matching the DNA to germline. V trimming: 5 bases; J trimming: 0 bases; junction bases outside the gene matches: 31. The CDR3 has 24 amino acids. CDR1 is TSWWSYY and CDR2 is QGS in the germline V gene. The CDR3 loop reads CALGNLPDGRGDTVSPLYTDKLIF. CDR3 nucleotides: TGTGCTCTTGGGAACCTTCCCGACGGAAGGGGGGATACCGTTTCCCCATTGTACACCGATAAACTCATCTTT.

This clone has a handful of counts. The chain is built from TRDV2 and TRDJ1; 9 bases are a match to TRDD3. The CDR3 contains 16 residues. V lost 0 bases, J lost 2 bases, and 6 bases stayed unmatched. Germline CDR1 GEAIGNYY, CDR2 EKD. The CDR3, as DNA: TGTGCCTGTGACACCGTAGGGGATACGCGTACCGATAAACTCATCTTT. Amino acid sequence: CACDTVGDTRTDKLIF.

A few counts support this clone. A much larger clonotype is one base distant, so this may be a read error. The chain recombines TRDV2 with TRDJ3, with 12 bases matching TRDD3. Germline-derived CDR1 and CDR2 are GEAIGNYY and EKD. The CDR3 spans 18 residues. CDR3 sequence reads: CACDSTGGYSLDTRQMFF. The CDR3 nucleotides read TGTGCCTGTGACAGTACTGGGGGATACTCCTTGGACACCCGACAGATGTTTTTC.

Here the J gene is TRDJ1 and the V gene is not called; TRDD3, the D gene given by the table, was not confirmed from the DNA. The CDR3 consists of 23 residues. CDR3 residues: CALGSPSTTEFWGIPRSRYKLIF. CDR3 in DNA: TGTGCCTTAGGCTCTCCATCGACTACGGAATTTTGGGGGATACCGCGATCTCGGTATAAACTCATCTTT.

By proportion, this clone is medium-sized (0.01 to 0.1%). The chain carries TRDV2 and TRDJ1; no definite D call. V lost 3 bases and J lost 1, with 20 bases in between. This CDR3 contains 17 residues. CDR1 and CDR2 (germline): GEAIGNYY, EKD. The CDR3 protein is CACDAVSRRAVTDKLIF. In nucleotides, the CDR3 is TGTGCCTGTGACGCCGTCTCTCGACGCGCGGTCACCGATAAACTCATCTTT.

This clone occurred a few times. A single base is all that separates this from a far larger clone, so a read error is likely. Other DNA sequences in this specimen translate into the identical CDR3. The J gene is TRDJ1, the V gene TRDV2, with TRDD3 as a possible D gene (6 bases). The CDR3 contains 14 residues. Germline values: CDR1 GEAIGNYY, CDR2 EKD. The CDR3 is CACDKVGDTDKLIF. DNA for the CDR3: TGTGCATGTGACAAAGTGGGGGACACCGATAAACTCATCTTT.

The table lists this clone with a few counts. TCRdb has a much larger clone's protein, which differs at residue 17 from the translation of this DNA, likely because of a read error; what is shown is the protein translated from the DNA. The genes are TRDV2 and TRDJ1; TRDD3 matches at 8 bases. Germline CDR1 and CDR2: GEAIGNYY and EKD. CDR3 size: 20 residues. CDR3 DNA: TGTGCCTGTGACACCCTGAGGGTTTCTGGGGGACACGAGTACACCGATGAACTCATCTTT. Protein sequence: CACDTLRVSGGHEYTDELIF.

The table lists this clone with a few counts. The protein held in TCRdb is that of a much larger clone and does not match this DNA's translation at residue 12, likely because of a read error; the protein shown is translated from the DNA. This chain uses TRDV2 with TRDJ3; perhaps TRDD3 as D (5 bases). Germline CDR1 reads GEAIGNYY; CDR2 reads EKD. The CDR3 spans 17 residues. CDR3 sequence reads: CACDTLHATWDIRQMFF. The DNA for the CDR3 is TGTGCCTGTGACACCCTGCATGCTACCTGGGACATCCGACAGATGTTTTTC.

This clone came up many times. The chain joins TRAV29/DV5 to TRDJ1; D may correspond to TRDD2 or TRDD3 (5 bases each). As TCRdb names no J gene, one was assigned here on the basis of a DNA match to germline. V gave up 1 base and J gave up 0 bases, with 28 bases separating them. The germline V gene has CDR1 NSMFDY and CDR2 ISSIKDK. The CDR3 covers 20 residues. For the CDR3, the DNA is TGTGCAGCAAGCCGGGGTTTTTCCTTCACCCGGGGGCCTTACACCGATAAACTCATCTTT. Protein: CAASRGFSFTRGPYTDKLIF.

This clone was found a few times. TCRdb has a much larger clone's protein, which differs at residue 5 from the translation of this DNA, likely because of a read error; what is shown is the protein translated from the DNA. The chain links TRDV2 to TRDJ1; 13 bases map to TRDD3. The CDR3 has 20 residues. The V gene end was trimmed by 3 bases and the J gene end by 0 bases; junction bases not matched to a gene: 15. CDR1 is GEAIGNYY, CDR2 EKD, per germline. CDR3 coding DNA: TGTGCCTGTGACTCCGTCGCTACTGGGGGATACGGAGGGTACACCGATAAACTCATCTTT. It is translated as CACDSVATGGYGGYTDKLIF.

This clone was counted only a few times. TCRdb's protein, taken from a much larger clone, differs from this DNA's translation at residue 9, likely owing to a read error; the protein displayed comes from the DNA. The chain combines TRDV2 with TRDJ1, with TRDD3 matching over 11 bases. The ends lost 5 bases at V and 4 bases at J; junction bases unmatched: 8. The length of the CDR3 is 15 residues. Germline V lookup: CDR1 GEAIGNYY, CDR2 EKD. CDR3 coding DNA: TGTGCCTGTGCCCAACTGGGGGATAAGGACGATAAACTCATCTTT. Translated: CACAQLGDKDDKLIF.

As to this clone: Since a far larger clone is one base different, this is likely a read error. Other DNA sequences in this sample translate to the same CDR3. The chain is built from TRDV2 and TRDJ1; 9 positions agree with TRDD3. The CDR3 length is 20 residues. The germline CDR1 and CDR2 sequences are GEAIGNYY and EKD. The J segment lost 0 bases and the V segment lost 4 bases, leaving 20 bases of the junction unmatched. CDR3 residues: CACDNLGTGGYRTYTDKLIF. The CDR3 DNA reads TGTGCCTGTGATAACCTTGGTACGGGGGGATACCGTACATACACCGATAAACTCATCTTT.

At least ten counts were recorded for this clone. The chain links TRAV38-2/DV8 to TRDJ2; 10 nucleotides align to TRDD3. The V gene's germline CDR1 is TSESDYY and CDR2 QEAYKQQN. CDR3 length equals 26 residues. The V gene end was trimmed by 3 bases and the J gene end by 0 bases; junction bases not matched to a gene: 32. This CDR3 reads CAYRNACGRTYWGIRGGPSLTAQLFF. CDR3 DNA: TGTGCTTATAGGAATGCATGTGGGAGGACGTACTGGGGGATCCGCGGGGGCCCGTCTTTGACAGCACAACTCTTCTTT.

This clone occurred a few times. TCRdb's protein, taken from a much larger clone, differs from this DNA's translation at residue 15, likely owing to a read error; the protein displayed comes from the DNA. The rearrangement uses TRDV2 and TRDJ3; 11 bases fit TRDD3. The CDR3 is 20 residues long. Germline V gene lookup returns CDR1 GEAIGNYY and CDR2 EKD. CDR3 sequence: CACEPYWGIIGSWDIRQMFF. The CDR3 bases are TGTGCCTGTGAACCGTACTGGGGGATAATAGGCTCCTGGGACATCCGACAGATGTTTTTC.

This clone was seen repeatedly, ten times or more. This rearrangement joins TRDV2 to TRDJ1, with 9 bases identical to TRDD3. J was trimmed by 0 bases and V by 3 bases; bases with no gene match: 7. This CDR3 contains 16 residues. CDR1 is GEAIGNYY and CDR2 is EKD in the germline V gene. CDR3 DNA sequence: TGTGCCTGTGACCCTACTGGGGGACCCCACACCGATAAACTCATCTTT. Protein: CACDPTGGPHTDKLIF.

This clone has only a few counts. The TCRdb record carries a much larger clone's protein, which differs from this DNA's translation at residue 9; a read error is the likely cause, and the protein listed here is the DNA translation. The chain employs TRDV2 and TRDJ1, with 9 nucleotides matching TRDD3. The CDR3 contains 19 residues. V lost 3 bases, J lost 0 bases, and 16 bases stayed unmatched. The germline V gene has CDR1 GEAIGNYY and CDR2 EKD. The CDR3 nucleotides read TGTGCCTGTGACTCCTTACTGGGGGAAACGCTATTAGACACCGATAAACTCATCTTT. This codes for CACDSLLGETLLDTDKLIF.

This clone was seen a few times. This chain links TRAV29/DV5 with TRDJ1, with D unresolved. Since TCRdb gives no J gene, matching the DNA to germline was used here to assign it. This CDR3 comprises 21 residues. V was trimmed by 0 bases and J by 0 bases, leaving 30 bases between them. Looked up from germline, CDR1 is NSMFDY and CDR2 is ISSIKDK. CDR3 DNA: TGTGCAGCAAGCGTAAGAATTCCCCCCTCAGGCCGGGACATGTACACCGATAAACTCATCTTT. Encoded protein: CAASVRIPPSGRDMYTDKLIF.